This T cell receptor (beta chain) was found in a study of Graves' ophthalmopathy and Graves' hyperthyroidism. TCR beta CDR3 amplification used RNA transcripts. HTBI-primed RT-PCR formed the first round, and a multiplex PCR formed the second. TCRdb passed the multiplex PCR reads through MiXCR, listing each CDR3 protein once. The table records hundreds of thousands of distinct CDR3 sequences, less than 55% of them present only once. In regard to this clonotype: Its target is not known. The junction does not match germline at one end; this may be a read error.

CDR3 length: 12 amino acids. Germline V gene lookup returns CDR1 SGHKS and CDR2 YYEKEE (reference sequence). Study-level points and caveats: From stable hyperthyroidism, ophthalmopathy was separated by a 13-signature model with 85% to 90% sensitivity and 75% to 82% specificity.

This chain joins TRBV5-5 and TRBJ1-2; D is ambiguous. This TCR was recovered from an adult man with Graves' ophthalmopathy. The material sequenced was peripheral blood. CDR3 bases: TGCGCCAGCAGCCCTGGTGGACTTGGCTACACCTTC. Translated: CASSPGGLGYTF.